The 17 T cell receptor beta chains below come from one sample, sequenced in a study of blood T cell repertoires in COVID-19. This table comes from immunoSEQ multiplex PCR, and its TCRdb copy is limited to in-frame clones, with some not included. The data contain approximately 150,000 clones, 70% to 85% of them singletons. The material sequenced was peripheral blood. The receptors shown here come from a woman of 80 years or more with acute or convalescent COVID-19.

This chain connects TRBV7-9 to TRBJ1-2, with TRBD1 matching 7 bases. With 5 bases clipped from V and 8 bases from J, the junction kept 5 bases outside the gene matches. Per the germline V gene, CDR1 is SEHNR and CDR2 is FQNEAQ (reference sequence). The CDR3 loop spans 12 amino acids. In DNA, the CDR3 is TGTGCCAGCAGCGGGGACAGTCGGGGCTACACCTTC. Its protein product is CASSGDSRGYTF.

This clone has a handful of counts. The chain joins TRBV2 to TRBJ1-4, with 7 bases identical to TRBD1. Germline V gives CDR1 SNHLY, CDR2 FYNNEI. This CDR3 spans 14 amino acids. The trim removed 2 bases at V and 6 bases at J, leaving 3 bases unmatched. The CDR3 DNA sequence: TGTGCCAGCAGTGAACCACAGGGGTATGAAAAACTGTTTTTT. It encodes CASSEPQGYEKLFF.

This clone is a singleton in its sample. V gene TRBV7-9 combines with J gene TRBJ2-7; D possibly corresponds to TRBD1 (6 bases). V was trimmed by 5 bases and J by 6 bases, leaving 14 bases between them. The germline gives CDR1 SEHNR, CDR2 FQNEAQ (reference sequence). This CDR3 spans 13 amino acids. For the CDR3, the DNA is TGTGCCAGCAGCCCGGTGCAGGGGAGCGAGCAGTACTTC. Amino acids: CASSPVQGSEQYF.

This clone was seen more than once but under ten times. The chain combines TRBV3-1 (or the pseudogene TRBV3-2) with TRBJ2-1; 8 bases map to TRBD2. V shed 6 bases, J shed 9 bases, and the junction held 13 bases outside the gene matches. The CDR3 loop spans 15 amino acids. Per germline, CDR1 LGHDT and CDR2 YNNKEL (reference sequence). Here the CDR3 reads CASRASDGGAGEQFF. The CDR3 DNA follows: TGTGCCAGCAGGGCGTCTGACGGGGGGGCCGGTGAGCAGTTCTTC.

The V call is TRBV1, the J call TRBJ2-3; the table calls TRBD2, which could not be checked here. TRBV1 is a pseudogene locus. CDR3 length equals 15 residues. The CDR3 sequence: CTSSHRAESTDTQYF. For the CDR3, the DNA is TGCACCAGCAGCCACCGAGCGGAAAGCACAGATACGCAGTATTTT.

The chain couples TRBV15 to TRBJ1-4, with 12 bases identical to TRBD1. V lost 9 bases, J lost 2 bases, and 10 bases stayed unmatched. CDR3 length: 17 amino acids. Germline lookup yields CDR1 LNHNV and CDR2 YYDKDF (reference sequence). The CDR3 loop is CATHSGQGASTNEKLFF. In DNA, the CDR3 is TGTGCCACTCACTCGGGACAGGGGGCATCGACTAATGAAAAACTGTTTTTT.

The genes are TRBV5-1 and TRBJ2-3, with TRBD1 matching over 7 bases. J was trimmed by 11 bases and V by 9 bases; bases with no gene match: 18. This CDR3 has 14 residues. Germline CDR1 is SGHRS and CDR2 is YFSETQ. CDR3 DNA sequence: TGCGCCACCAACCACGTCATTACTTGGGACAGGCAGTATTTT. Its translation: CATNHVITWDRQYF.

The rearrangement uses TRBV13 and TRBJ2-7; D may be TRBD2 (6 bases). Looked up from germline, CDR1 is PRHDT and CDR2 is FYEKMQ (reference sequence). Trimming removed 0 bases at V and 4 bases at J, with 13 bases between. The CDR3 has 15 amino acids. The CDR3 protein is CASSLGPPEGYEQYF. The CDR3 nucleotides read TGTGCCAGCAGCTTAGGCCCCCCGGAGGGTTACGAGCAGTACTTC.

The genes are TRBV12-3 or TRBV12-4 and TRBJ2-1, with TRBD2 as a possible D gene (5 bases). The CDR3 totals 12 residues. Between the trimmed V and J ends, which lost 3 bases and 8 bases, there was a span of 8 bases. The DNA of the CDR3 is TGTGCCAGCAGTTTTGGACTTCATGAGCAGTTCTTC. Amino acid sequence: CASSFGLHEQFF.

The V gene is TRBV19, the J gene TRBJ1-4; D uncertain. The CDR3 is 15 residues long. Germline CDR1 is LNHDA and CDR2 is SQIVND (reference sequence). V was pared by 6 bases and J by 8 bases, with 19 bases between. CDR3 nucleotide sequence: TGTGCCAGTAGACTTGCGGGCCAGGTTGGGGAAAAACTGTTTTTT. It specifies CASRLAGQVGEKLFF.

This clone was detected a few times. The chain has TRBV11-2 and TRBJ2-7; TRBD2 agrees at 14 bases. The germline gives CDR1 SGHAT, CDR2 FQNNGV. V trimming: 6 bases; J trimming: 1 base; junction bases outside the gene matches: 5. The CDR3 has 16 amino acids. The CDR3 loop reads CASRDRTSGGSYEQYF. The DNA of the CDR3 is TGTGCCAGCAGGGACAGGACTAGCGGGGGGTCCTACGAGCAGTACTTC. The full variable domain, completed using reference TRBV11-2 and TRBJ2-7, is EAGVAQSPRYKIIEKRQSVAFWCNPISGHATLYWYQQILGQGPKLLIQFQNNGVVDDSQLPKDRFSAERLKGVDSTLKIQPAKLEDSAVYLCASRDRTSGGSYEQYFGPGTRLTVT.

The chain recombines TRBV5-4 with TRBJ1-2, with 7 bases matching TRBD1. CDR3 length: 17 residues. CDR1 is SGHNT and CDR2 is YYREEE in the germline V gene (reference sequence). With V trimmed by 0 bases and J by 0 bases, 8 bases remained unmatched. The CDR3 nucleotides are TGTGCCAGCAGCTTGGCCCTCAGGGACAGATCTAACTATGGCTACACCTTC. Translating it yields CASSLALRDRSNYGYTF.

The chain links TRBV6-5 to TRBJ1-3; D uncertain. The CDR3 is 14 residues long. V shed 6 bases and J shed 1 base, with 10 bases lying between them. Germline loops: CDR1 MNHEY, CDR2 SVGAGI. Here the CDR3 DNA reads TGTGCCAGCAGCCCAACCGCGTCTGGAAACACCATATATTTT. It translates to CASSPTASGNTIYF.

The chain links TRBV2 to TRBJ2-1; TRBD1 might be the D (6 bases). The CDR3 has 13 residues. CDR1 and CDR2 (germline): SNHLY, FYNNEI. The germline V and J ends were trimmed by 6 bases and 2 bases, with 8 bases remaining between them. Here the CDR3 DNA reads TGTGCCAGCAGGGACAGAGCCTACAATGAGCAGTTCTTC. Its protein product is CASRDRAYNEQFF.

This chain connects TRBV5-6 to TRBJ2-3; TRBD2 might be the D (6 bases). The germline V and J ends were trimmed by 3 bases and 1 base, with 18 bases remaining between them. In germline, CDR1 is SGHDT, CDR2 YYEEEE. The CDR3 loop spans 17 amino acids. CDR3 DNA: TGTGCCAGCAGCTCTCGGAGGGTAGGGTGGGGCACAGATACGCAGTATTTT. The encoded protein is CASSSRRVGWGTDTQYF.

This chain uses TRBV29-1 with TRBJ2-7; D is ambiguous. CDR1 SQVTM and CDR2 ANQGSEA come from the germline V gene. CDR3 size: 12 residues. Trimming removed 4 bases at V and 5 bases at J, with 12 bases between. The DNA of the CDR3 is TGCAGCGTTGGTACGGTATCCAACGAGCAGTACTTC. This sequence encodes CSVGTVSNEQYF.

V usage is TRBV6-2 or TRBV6-3 and J usage is TRBJ2-1; 8 nucleotides line up with TRBD1. The length of the CDR3 is 16 residues. Germline V gives CDR1 MNHEY, CDR2 SVGEGT. V lost 6 bases and J lost 6; bases outside the gene matches: 13. This chain's CDR3 is CASSPAGQGRGNEQFF. DNA for the CDR3: TGTGCCAGCAGCCCGGCCGGACAGGGAAGGGGCAATGAGCAGTTCTTC.